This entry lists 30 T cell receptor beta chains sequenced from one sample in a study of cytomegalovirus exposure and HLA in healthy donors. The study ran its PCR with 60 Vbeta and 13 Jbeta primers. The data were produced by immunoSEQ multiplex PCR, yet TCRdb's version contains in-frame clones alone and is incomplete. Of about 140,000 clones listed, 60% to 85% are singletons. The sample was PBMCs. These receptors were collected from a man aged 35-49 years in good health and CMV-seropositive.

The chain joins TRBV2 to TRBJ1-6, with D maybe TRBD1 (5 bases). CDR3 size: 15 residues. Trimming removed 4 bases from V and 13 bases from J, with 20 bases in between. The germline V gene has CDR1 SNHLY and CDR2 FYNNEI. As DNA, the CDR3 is TGTGCCAGCAGTGGGGGGGAACCCCCATTTTCGCCCCTCCACTTT. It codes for CASSGGEPPFSPLHF.

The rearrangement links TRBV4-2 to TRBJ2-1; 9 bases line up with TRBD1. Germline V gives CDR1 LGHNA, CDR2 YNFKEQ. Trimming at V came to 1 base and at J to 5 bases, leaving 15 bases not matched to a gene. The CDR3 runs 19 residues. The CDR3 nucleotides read TGTGCCAGCAGCCAAGTTATCACGGCCGGGACAGGGAGGGACAATGAGCAGTTCTTC. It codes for CASSQVITAGTGRDNEQFF.

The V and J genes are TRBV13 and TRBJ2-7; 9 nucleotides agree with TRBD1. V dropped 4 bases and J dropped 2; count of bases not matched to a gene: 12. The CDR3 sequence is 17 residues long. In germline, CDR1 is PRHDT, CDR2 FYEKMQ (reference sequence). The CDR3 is CASSSYPGTGKAYEQYF. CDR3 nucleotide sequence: TGTGCCAGCAGCTCTTACCCTGGGACAGGGAAGGCCTACGAGCAGTACTTC.

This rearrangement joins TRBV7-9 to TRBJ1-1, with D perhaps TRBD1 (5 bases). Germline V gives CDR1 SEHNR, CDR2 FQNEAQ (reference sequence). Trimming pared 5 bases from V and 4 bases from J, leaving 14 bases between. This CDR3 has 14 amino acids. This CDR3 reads CASSARAGTTEAFF. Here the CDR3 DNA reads TGTGCCAGCAGCGCTAGGGCGGGGACCACTGAAGCTTTCTTT.

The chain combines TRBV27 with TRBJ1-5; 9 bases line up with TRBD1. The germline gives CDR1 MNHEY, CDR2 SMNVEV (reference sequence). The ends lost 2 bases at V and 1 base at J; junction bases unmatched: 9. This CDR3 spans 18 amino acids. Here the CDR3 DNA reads TGTGCCAGCAGTTTAGGGGGACAGGGCAGTCGGAGCAATCAGCCCCAGCATTTT. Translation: CASSLGGQGSRSNQPQHF.

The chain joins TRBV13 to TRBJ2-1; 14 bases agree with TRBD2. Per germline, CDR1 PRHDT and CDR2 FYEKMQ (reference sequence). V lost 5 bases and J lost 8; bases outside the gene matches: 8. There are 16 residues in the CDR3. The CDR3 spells CASSMRLAGGPDEQFF. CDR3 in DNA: TGTGCCAGCAGCATGAGACTAGCGGGGGGGCCGGATGAGCAGTTCTTC.

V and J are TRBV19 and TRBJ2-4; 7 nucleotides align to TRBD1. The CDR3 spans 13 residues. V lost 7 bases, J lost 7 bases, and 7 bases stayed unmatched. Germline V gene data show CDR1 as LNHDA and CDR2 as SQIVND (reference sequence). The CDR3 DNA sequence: TGTGCCAGTACCGGACAGGTCGGGAACATTCAGTACTTC. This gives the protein CASTGQVGNIQYF.

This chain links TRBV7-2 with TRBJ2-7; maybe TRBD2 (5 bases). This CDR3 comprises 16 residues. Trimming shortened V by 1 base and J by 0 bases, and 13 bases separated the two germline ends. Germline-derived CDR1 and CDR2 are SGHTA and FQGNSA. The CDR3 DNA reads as TGTGCCAGCAGCTTAGGCTCCCGGGGAAGCTCCTACGAGCAGTACTTC. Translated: CASSLGSRGSSYEQYF.

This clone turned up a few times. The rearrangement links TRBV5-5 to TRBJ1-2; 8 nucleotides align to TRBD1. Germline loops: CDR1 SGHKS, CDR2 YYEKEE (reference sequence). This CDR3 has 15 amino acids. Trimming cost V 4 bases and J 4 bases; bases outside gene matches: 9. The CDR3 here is CASSPYDGQGYGYTF. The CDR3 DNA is TGTGCCAGCAGCCCTTACGACGGACAGGGCTATGGCTACACCTTC.

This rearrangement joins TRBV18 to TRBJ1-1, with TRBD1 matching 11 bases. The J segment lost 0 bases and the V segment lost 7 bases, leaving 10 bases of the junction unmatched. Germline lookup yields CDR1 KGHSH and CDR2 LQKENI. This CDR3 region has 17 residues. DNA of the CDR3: TGTGCCAGCTACGCCCCCGGGACAGGGGGTTTGAACACTGAAGCTTTCTTT. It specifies CASYAPGTGGLNTEAFF.

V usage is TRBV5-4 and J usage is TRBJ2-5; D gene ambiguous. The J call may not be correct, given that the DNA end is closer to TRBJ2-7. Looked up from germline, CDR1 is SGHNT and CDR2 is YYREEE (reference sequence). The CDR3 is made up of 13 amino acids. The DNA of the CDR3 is TGTGCCAGCAGCTTGGCCAACCGCTACGAGCAGTACTTC. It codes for CASSLANRYEQYF.

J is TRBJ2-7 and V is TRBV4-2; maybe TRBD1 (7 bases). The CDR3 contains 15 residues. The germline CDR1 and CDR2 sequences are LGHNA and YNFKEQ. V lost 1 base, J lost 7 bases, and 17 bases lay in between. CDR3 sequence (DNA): TGTGCCAGCAGCCAAGTTGTCAGGGGGGTCAAGGAGCAGTACTTC. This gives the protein CASSQVVRGVKEQYF.

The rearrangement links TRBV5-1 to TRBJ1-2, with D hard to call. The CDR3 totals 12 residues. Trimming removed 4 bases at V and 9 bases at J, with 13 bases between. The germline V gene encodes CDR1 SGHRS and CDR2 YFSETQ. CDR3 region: CASSLGERSYTF. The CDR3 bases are TGCGCCAGCAGCCTCGGGGAACGAAGCTACACCTTC.

CDR3 in amino acids: CASSFRGIGELFF. The CDR3 DNA reads as TGTGCCAGCAGTTTTAGGGGTATCGGGGAGCTGTTTTTT. The chain couples TRBV9 to TRBJ2-2, with D maybe TRBD1 (5 bases). The CDR3 is made up of 13 amino acids. Deletions cut 5 bases from V and 7 bases from J, with 12 bases between. Germline CDR1 is SGDLS and CDR2 is YYNGEE.

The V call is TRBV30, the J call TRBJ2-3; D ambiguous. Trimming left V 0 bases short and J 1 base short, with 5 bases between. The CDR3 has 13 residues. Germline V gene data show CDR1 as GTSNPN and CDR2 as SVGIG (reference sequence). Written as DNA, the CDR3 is TGTGCCTGGAGTGTACGGGGCACAGATACGCAGTATTTT. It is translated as CAWSVRGTDTQYF.

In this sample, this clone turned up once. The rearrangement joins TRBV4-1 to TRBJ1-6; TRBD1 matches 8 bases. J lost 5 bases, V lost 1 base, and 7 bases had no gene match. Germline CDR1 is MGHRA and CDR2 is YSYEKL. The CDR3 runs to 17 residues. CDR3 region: CASSQAGTGRNNSPLHF. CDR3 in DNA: TGCGCCAGCAGCCAAGCCGGGACAGGACGGAATAATTCACCCCTCCACTTT.

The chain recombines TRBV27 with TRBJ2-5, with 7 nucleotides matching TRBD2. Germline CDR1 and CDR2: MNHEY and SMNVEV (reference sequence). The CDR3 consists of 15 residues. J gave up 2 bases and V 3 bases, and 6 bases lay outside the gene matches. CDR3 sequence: CASSFLGRAQETQYF. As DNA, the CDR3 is TGTGCCAGCAGTTTTTTGGGGAGGGCACAAGAGACCCAGTACTTC.

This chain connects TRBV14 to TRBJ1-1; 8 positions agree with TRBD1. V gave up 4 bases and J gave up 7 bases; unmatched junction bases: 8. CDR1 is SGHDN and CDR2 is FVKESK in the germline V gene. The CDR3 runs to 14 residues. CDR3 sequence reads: CASSLRTGFGEAFF. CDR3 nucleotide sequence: TGTGCCAGCAGCCTCCGGACAGGGTTCGGTGAAGCTTTCTTT.

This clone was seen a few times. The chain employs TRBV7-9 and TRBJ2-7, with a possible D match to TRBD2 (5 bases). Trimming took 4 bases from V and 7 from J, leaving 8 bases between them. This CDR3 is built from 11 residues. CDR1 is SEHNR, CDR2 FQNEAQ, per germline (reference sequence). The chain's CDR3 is CASSSAGEQYF. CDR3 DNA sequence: TGTGCCAGCAGCTCCGCGGGTGAGCAGTACTTC.

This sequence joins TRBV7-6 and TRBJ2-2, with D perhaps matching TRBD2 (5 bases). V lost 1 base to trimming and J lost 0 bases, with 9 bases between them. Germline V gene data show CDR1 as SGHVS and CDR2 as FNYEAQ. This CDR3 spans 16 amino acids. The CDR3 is CASSLVALANTGELFF. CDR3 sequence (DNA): TGTGCCAGCAGCTTAGTTGCACTAGCGAACACCGGGGAGCTGTTTTTT.

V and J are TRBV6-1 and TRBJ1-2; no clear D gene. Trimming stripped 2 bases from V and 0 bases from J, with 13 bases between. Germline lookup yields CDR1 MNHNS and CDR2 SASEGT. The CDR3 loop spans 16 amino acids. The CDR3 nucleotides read TGTGCCAGCAGTGAATGGGCACGGCCCGCTAACTATGGCTACACCTTC. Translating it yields CASSEWARPANYGYTF.

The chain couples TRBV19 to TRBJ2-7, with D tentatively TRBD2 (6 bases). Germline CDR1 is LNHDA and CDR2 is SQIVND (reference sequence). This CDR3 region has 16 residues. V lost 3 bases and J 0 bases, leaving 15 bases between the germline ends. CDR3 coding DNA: TGTGCCAGTAGTATTTATGGAGGGGTCAACTCCTACGAGCAGTACTTC. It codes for CASSIYGGVNSYEQYF. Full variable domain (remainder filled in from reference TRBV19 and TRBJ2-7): DGGITQSPKYLFRKEGQNVTLSCEQNLNHDAMYWYRQDPGQGLRLIYYSQIVNDFQKGDIAEGYSVSREKKESFPLTVTSAQKNPTAFYLCASSIYGGVNSYEQYFGPGTRLTVT.

In DNA, the CDR3 is TGTGCCAGCACGAGGGGGGGGCGCGTGAACACTGAAGCTTTCTTT. It is translated as CASTRGGRVNTEAFF. V and J are TRBV11-1 and TRBJ1-1, with D possibly TRBD1 on 6 matching bases. The germline CDR1 and CDR2 sequences are SGHAT and FQDESV (reference sequence). This CDR3 spans 15 amino acids. V dropped 7 bases and J dropped 0 bases, with 15 bases sitting between them.

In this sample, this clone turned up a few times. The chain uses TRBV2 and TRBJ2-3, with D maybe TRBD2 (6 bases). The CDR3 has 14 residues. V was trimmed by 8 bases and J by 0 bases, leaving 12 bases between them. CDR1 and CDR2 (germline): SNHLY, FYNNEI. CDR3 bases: TGTGCCAGCCCCCTCGGGACTAGCACAGATACGCAGTATTTT. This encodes CASPLGTSTDTQYF.

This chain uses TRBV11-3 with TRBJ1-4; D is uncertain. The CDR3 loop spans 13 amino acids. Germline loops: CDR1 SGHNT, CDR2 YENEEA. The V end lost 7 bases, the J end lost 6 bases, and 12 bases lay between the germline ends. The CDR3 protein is CASNSRRDEKLFF. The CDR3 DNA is TGTGCCAGCAACTCAAGGCGGGATGAAAAACTGTTTTTT. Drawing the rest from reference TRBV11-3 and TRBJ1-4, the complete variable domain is EAGVVQSPRYKIIEKKQPVAFWCNPISGHNTLYWYLQNLGQGPELLIRYENEEAVDDSQLPKDRFSAERLKGVDSTLKIQPAELGDSAVYLCASNSRRDEKLFFGSGTQLSVL.

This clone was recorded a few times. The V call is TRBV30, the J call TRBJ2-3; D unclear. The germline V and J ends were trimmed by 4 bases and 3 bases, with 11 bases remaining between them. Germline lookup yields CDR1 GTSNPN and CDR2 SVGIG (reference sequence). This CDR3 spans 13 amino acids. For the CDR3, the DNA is TGTGCCTGGACTCTACCGAGTACAGATACGCAGTATTTT. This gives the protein CAWTLPSTDTQYF.

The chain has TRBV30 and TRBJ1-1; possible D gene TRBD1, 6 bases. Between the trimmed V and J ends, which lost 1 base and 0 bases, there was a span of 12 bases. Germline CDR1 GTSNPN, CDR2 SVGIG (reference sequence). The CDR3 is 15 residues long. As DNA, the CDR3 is TGTGCCTGGAGTGGAACAGGGCCGATGAACACTGAAGCTTTCTTT. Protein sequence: CAWSGTGPMNTEAFF.

CDR3 in amino acids: CASSYGHDYNSPLHF. The CDR3 DNA is TGTGCCAGCAGTTACGGACACGACTATAATTCACCCCTCCACTTT. This rearrangement joins TRBV27 to TRBJ1-6; a weak D match, TRBD1 (5 bases). V lost 4 bases and J lost 3, with 10 bases in between. The germline V gene has CDR1 MNHEY and CDR2 SMNVEV (reference sequence). The CDR3 length is 15 residues.

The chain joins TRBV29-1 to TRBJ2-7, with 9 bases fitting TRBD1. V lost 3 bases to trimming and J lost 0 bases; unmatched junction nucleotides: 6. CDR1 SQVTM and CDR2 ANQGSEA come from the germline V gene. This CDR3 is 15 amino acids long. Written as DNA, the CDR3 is TGCAGCGTTGAGAAGGACAGGGGCCTCTCCTACGAGCAGTACTTC. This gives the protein CSVEKDRGLSYEQYF.

The CDR3 loop is CASSLRDSRDEQYF. The CDR3 bases are TGTGCCAGCAGCCTTCGGGACTCTAGGGACGAGCAGTACTTC. The rearrangement links TRBV4-2 to TRBJ2-7; maybe TRBD2 (6 bases). Deletions cut 4 bases from V and 5 bases from J, with 15 bases between. The length of the CDR3 is 14 residues. Germline values: CDR1 LGHNA, CDR2 YNFKEQ.